This T cell receptor (beta chain) was identified during a study of T cell repertoires in cytomegalovirus infection. Study-level results: Ex vivo responses were dominated by HLA-C-restricted CMV-specific TCR beta clonotypes. Accumulated public TCR beta family frequency recognized individuals carrying CMV together with the relevant HLA.

TCRdb reprocessed the reads with MiXCR, giving one entry per CDR3 protein. The repertoire consists of 550,000 to 850,000 distinct CDR3 sequences, with around 30% occurring once and the leading ten covering over 15%. In its sample, this clonotype was seen a few times. Its antigen is not identified. V was cut by 9 bases and J by 10 bases, with 19 bases left in between. The CDR3 is made up of 14 amino acids. Per germline, CDR1 LNHDA and CDR2 SQIVND (reference sequence). The sequences come from cultured PBMCs, collected from culture after CMV antigen stimulation. The chain carries TRBV19 and TRBJ1-6; TRBD1 might be the D (6 bases). This receptor was obtained from a human donor in good health (CMV status not recorded). Some clones in this sample may be carry-over from other donors' samples. In DNA form, the CDR3 reads TGTGCCAGCCATCCCGCCGGGGGCGGCTCACCCCTCCACTTT. Translation: CASHPAGGGSPLHF.